This T cell receptor (beta chain) was recorded in a study of blood T cells in healthy people across ages. General observations from the study: Older individuals had lower TCR beta diversity per million T cells (the decline was roughly linear).

About this clonotype: Its antigen is not known.

The authors isolated at least 7 million PBMCs per sample. Deletions cut 7 bases from V and 9 bases from J, with 16 bases between. Germline CDR1 is KGHDR and CDR2 is SFDVKD. The CDR3 loop spans 13 amino acids. Sample-barcoded 5' priming and a J-beta primer mix drove a second PCR of about 6 to 12 cycles. TCRdb independently ran MiXCR on the 5' RACE reads; one entry per CDR3 protein. The sample yields around 1.5 million distinct CDR3 sequences, roughly 30% seen once. This receptor was taken from a woman in her thirties in good health. The sample consisted of blood. The rearrangement uses TRBV24-1 and TRBJ2-3; tentatively, D is TRBD2 (5 bases). The CDR3 loop reads CATSGVGETTQYF. CDR3 nucleotide sequence: TGTGCCACCAGCGGGGTTGGCGAGACCACGCAGTATTTT.